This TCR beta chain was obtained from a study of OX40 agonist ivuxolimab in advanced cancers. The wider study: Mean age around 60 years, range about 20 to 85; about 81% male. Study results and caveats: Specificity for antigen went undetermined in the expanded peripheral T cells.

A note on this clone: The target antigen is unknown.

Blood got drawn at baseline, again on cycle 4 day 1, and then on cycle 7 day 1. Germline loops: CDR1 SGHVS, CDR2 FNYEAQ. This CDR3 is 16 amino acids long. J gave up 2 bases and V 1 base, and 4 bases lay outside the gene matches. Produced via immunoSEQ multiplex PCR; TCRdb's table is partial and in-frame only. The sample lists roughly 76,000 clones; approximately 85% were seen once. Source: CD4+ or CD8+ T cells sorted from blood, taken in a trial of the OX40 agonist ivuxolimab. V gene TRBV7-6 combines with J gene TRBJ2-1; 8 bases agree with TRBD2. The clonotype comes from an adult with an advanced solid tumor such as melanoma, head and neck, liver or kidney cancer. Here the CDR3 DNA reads TGTGCCAGCAGCTTAGGGTTAGCGGGGCCCTACAATGAGCAGTTCTTC. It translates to CASSLGLAGPYNEQFF.